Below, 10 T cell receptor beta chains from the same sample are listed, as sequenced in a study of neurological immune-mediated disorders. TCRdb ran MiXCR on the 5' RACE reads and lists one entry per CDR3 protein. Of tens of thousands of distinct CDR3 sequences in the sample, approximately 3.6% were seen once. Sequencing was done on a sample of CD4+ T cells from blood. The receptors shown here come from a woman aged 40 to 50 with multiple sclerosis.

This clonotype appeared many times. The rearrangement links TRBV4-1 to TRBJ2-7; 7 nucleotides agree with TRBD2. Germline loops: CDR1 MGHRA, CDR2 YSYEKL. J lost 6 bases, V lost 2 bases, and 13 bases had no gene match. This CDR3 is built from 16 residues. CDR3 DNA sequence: TGCGCCAGCAGCCAATTCGAAATAGCGGGCCGCAGCGAGCAGTACTTC. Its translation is CASSQFEIAGRSEQYF.

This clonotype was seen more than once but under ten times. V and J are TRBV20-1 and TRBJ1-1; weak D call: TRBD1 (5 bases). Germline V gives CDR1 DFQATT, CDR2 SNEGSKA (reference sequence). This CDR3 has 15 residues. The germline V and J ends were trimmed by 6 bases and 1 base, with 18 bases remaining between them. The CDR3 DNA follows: TGCAGTGCCCCGCACAGGTTACCGAGGAACACTGAAGCTTTCTTT. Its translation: CSAPHRLPRNTEAFF.

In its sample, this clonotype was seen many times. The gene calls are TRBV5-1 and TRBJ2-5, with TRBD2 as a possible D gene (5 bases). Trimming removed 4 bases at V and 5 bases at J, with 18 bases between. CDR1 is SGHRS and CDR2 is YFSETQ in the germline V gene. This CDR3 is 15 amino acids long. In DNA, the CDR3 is TGCGCCAGCAGCCCGGGGATCTCTAATACGGAGACCCAGTACTTC. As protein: CASSPGISNTETQYF.

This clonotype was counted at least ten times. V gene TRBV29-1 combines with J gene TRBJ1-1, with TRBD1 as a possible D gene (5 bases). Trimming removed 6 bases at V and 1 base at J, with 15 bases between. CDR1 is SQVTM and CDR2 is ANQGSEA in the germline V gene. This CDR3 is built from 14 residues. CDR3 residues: CSVRGRQRNTEAFF. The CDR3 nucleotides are TGCAGCGTCAGAGGCCGACAGAGGAACACTGAAGCTTTCTTT.

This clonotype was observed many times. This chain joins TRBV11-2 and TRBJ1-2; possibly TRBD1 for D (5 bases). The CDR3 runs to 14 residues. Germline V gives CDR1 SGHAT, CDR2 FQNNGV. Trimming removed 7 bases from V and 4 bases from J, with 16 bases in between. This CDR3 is CASTEDRGFYGYTF. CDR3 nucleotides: TGTGCCAGCACCGAAGATCGGGGGTTCTATGGCTACACCTTC.

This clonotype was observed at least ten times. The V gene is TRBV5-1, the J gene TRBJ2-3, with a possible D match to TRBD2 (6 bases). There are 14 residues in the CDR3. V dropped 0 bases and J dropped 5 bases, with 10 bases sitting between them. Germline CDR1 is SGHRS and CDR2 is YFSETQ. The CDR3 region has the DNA TGCGCCAGCAGCTTGGCGGGGGTCGGAGATACGCAGTATTTT. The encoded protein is CASSLAGVGDTQYF.

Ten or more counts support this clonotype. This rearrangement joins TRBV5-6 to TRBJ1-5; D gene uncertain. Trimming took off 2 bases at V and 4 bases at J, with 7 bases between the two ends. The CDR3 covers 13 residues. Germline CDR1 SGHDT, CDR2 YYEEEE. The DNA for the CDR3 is TGTGCCAGCAGCTTCGGGAGAAATCAGCCCCAGCATTTT. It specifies CASSFGRNQPQHF.

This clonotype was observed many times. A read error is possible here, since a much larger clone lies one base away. This CDR3 reads CASSLGGHGVTNEKLFF. CDR3 sequence (DNA): TGTGCCAGCAGCTTAGGGGGGCATGGGGTAACTAATGAAAAACTGTTTTTT. The gene calls are TRBV7-2 and TRBJ1-4, with a tentative D call TRBD1 (6 bases). V lost 1 base and J 1 base, leaving 13 bases between the germline ends. The germline V gene has CDR1 SGHTA and CDR2 FQGNSA. The CDR3 is 17 amino acids.

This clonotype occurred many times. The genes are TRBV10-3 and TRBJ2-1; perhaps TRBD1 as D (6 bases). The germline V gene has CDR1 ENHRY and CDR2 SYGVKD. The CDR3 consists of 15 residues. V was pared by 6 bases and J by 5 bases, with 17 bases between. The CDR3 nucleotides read TGTGCCATCAGCGCGTCGCAGGGGAGACACAATGAGCAGTTCTTC. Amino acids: CAISASQGRHNEQFF.

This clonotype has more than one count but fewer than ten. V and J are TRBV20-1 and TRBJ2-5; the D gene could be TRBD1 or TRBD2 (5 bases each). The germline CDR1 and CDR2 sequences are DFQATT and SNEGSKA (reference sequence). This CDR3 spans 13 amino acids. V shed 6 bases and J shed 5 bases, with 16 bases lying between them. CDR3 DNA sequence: TGCAGTGCCAGGGAGTCAAGGATGGAGACCCAGTACTTC. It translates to CSARESRMETQYF.